This paragraph covers one T cell receptor beta chain sequence. The antigen is not known. This sample stems from a study of radiotherapy plus CTLA-4 blockade in lung cancer. Study as a whole: Around 18% of enrolled patients responded objectively, and roughly 31% had disease control.

Findings of the study overall: Alongside interferon-beta, early blood T cell clone dynamics were reportedly the best predictor of response.

Profiled with immunoSEQ multiplex PCR; TCRdb holds only in-frame clones, not every one. In the table there are around 99,000 clones, around 90% of which are singletons. This specimen was peripheral blood, taken from a patient treated with radiotherapy plus ipilimumab. The sequence was obtained from a human donor with non-small cell lung cancer that progressed on radiotherapy plus ipilimumab.

The CDR3 coding sequence is TGTGCCAGCAGCCCTCAGGGACTCTACGAGCAGTACTTC. Its protein is CASSPQGLYEQYF. The J gene is TRBJ2-7, the V gene TRBV7-8; perhaps TRBD2 as D (6 bases). CDR3 length equals 13 residues. The V end lost 5 bases, the J end lost 3 bases, and 11 bases lay between the germline ends. Germline values: CDR1 SGHVS, CDR2 FQNEAQ.